This T cell receptor beta chain was profiled in a study of CD8 T cells in ankylosing spondylitis. This clonotype was found many times. The V and J ends lost 6 bases and 6 bases respectively, with 11 bases between them. Germline loops: CDR1 SQVTM, CDR2 ANQGSEA. This CDR3 is built from 12 residues. Via MiXCR, TCRdb re-called the 5' RACE reads, giving one row per CDR3 protein. The table lists about 240,000 distinct CDR3 sequences, about 10% of them singletons. This sequence was found in a male donor with ankylosing spondylitis or in good health (not recorded which). Sequencing input: blood, either unsorted or a sorted T cell fraction (not recorded which). The V call is TRBV29-1, the J call TRBJ2-2; either TRBD1 or TRBD2 may fit D (5 bases each). CDR3 bases: TGCAGCGTGGATGAGGGGTCCGGGGAGCTGTTTTTT. Translated: CSVDEGSGELFF.